This passage covers 19 T cell receptor beta chains from one sample sequenced in a study of cytotoxic CD8 clonotypes in ibrutinib-treated CLL. Data came from immunoSEQ multiplex PCR; TCRdb stores just in-frame clones and leaves some out. The sample consists of 250,000 to 350,000 clones, 60% to 80% of them appearing once. This sample comprised PBMCs, obtained at disease progression, from a patient treated with ibrutinib. Receptor source: a human donor with chronic lymphocytic leukemia.

This clone has a handful of counts. The rearrangement links TRBV12-5 to TRBJ2-1; TRBD2 might be the D (5 bases). Germline CDR1 is LGHNT and CDR2 is FRNRAP. V lost 6 bases to trimming and J lost 3 bases, with 9 bases between them. This CDR3 region has 13 residues. CDR3 coding DNA: TGTGCTAGTGGGGACGGGAACTACAATGAGCAGTTCTTC. Translation gives CASGDGNYNEQFF.

The chain employs TRBV10-3 and TRBJ2-5; TRBD2 matches at 10 bases. V lost 3 bases to trimming and J lost 5 bases; unmatched junction nucleotides: 12. In germline, CDR1 is ENHRY, CDR2 SYGVKD. The CDR3 is made up of 17 amino acids. The CDR3 spells CAISDLGSGGPRETQYF. The CDR3, as DNA: TGTGCCATCAGTGATCTGGGTAGCGGGGGGCCTAGGGAGACCCAGTACTTC.

This clone was picked up a small number of times. The chain combines TRBV6-5 with TRBJ2-2; TRBD1 or TRBD2 may be the D gene (5 bases each). The CDR3 totals 16 residues. Germline V gene sequence: CDR1 MNHEY, CDR2 SVGAGI. V lost 4 bases, J lost 4 bases, and 16 bases lay in between. For the CDR3, the DNA is TGTGCCAGCAGTTGGACGGGACCTCAAGGCACCGGGGAGCTGTTTTTT. Its protein product is CASSWTGPQGTGELFF.

This clone was counted many times. V and J are TRBV10-1 and TRBJ2-5, with D hard to call. The CDR3 is 13 amino acids. Germline assignment: CDR1 WNHNN and CDR2 SYGVQD (reference sequence). Trimming left V 6 bases short and J 4 bases short, with 12 bases between. DNA of the CDR3: TGCGCCAGCAGCGACGGGCTACGAGAGACCCAGTACTTC. Translated, it gives CASSDGLRETQYF.

V is TRBV9 and J is TRBJ2-2; possibly TRBD2 for D (6 bases). Germline values: CDR1 SGDLS, CDR2 YYNGEE. V gave up 0 bases and J gave up 3 bases, with 12 bases separating them. The CDR3 is made up of 16 amino acids. The CDR3 DNA reads as TGTGCCAGCAGCGTAGGTGGGCTAGCGTACACCGGGGAGCTGTTTTTT. This encodes CASSVGGLAYTGELFF.

This sequence joins TRBV15 and TRBJ2-7; 14 bases are a match to TRBD2. V lost 5 bases and J lost 4; bases outside the gene matches: 19. The CDR3 covers 20 residues. Germline V lookup: CDR1 LNHNV, CDR2 YYDKDF (reference sequence). This chain's CDR3 is CATSAHGASGLAGAPYEQYF. CDR3 nucleotide sequence: TGTGCCACCAGCGCTCATGGGGCCTCGGGACTAGCGGGAGCACCATACGAGCAGTACTTC.

The rearrangement joins TRBV27 to TRBJ2-3, with D perhaps being TRBD1 or TRBD2 (6 bases each). Trimming stripped 4 bases from V and 9 bases from J, with 17 bases between. This CDR3 has 14 amino acids. Germline V gives CDR1 MNHEY, CDR2 SMNVEV (reference sequence). This CDR3 reads CASSSSWRGETQYF. In DNA form, the CDR3 reads TGTGCCAGCAGTTCAAGCTGGAGGGGGGAGACGCAGTATTTT.

This clone is a singleton in its sample. V is TRBV19 and J is TRBJ2-7, with 10 bases aligning to TRBD2. The CDR3 spans 14 residues. V was clipped by 8 bases and J by 5 bases; unmatched bases: 9. Looked up from germline, CDR1 is LNHDA and CDR2 is SQIVND (reference sequence). CDR3 sequence reads: CASSIGLAEDEQYF. Written as DNA, the CDR3 is TGTGCCAGTTCAATTGGACTAGCGGAAGACGAGCAGTACTTC.

In nucleotides, the CDR3 is TGTGCCATCAGTGAAACCGGGACAGGGGCTGAAGCTTTCTTT. Translating it yields CAISETGTGAEAFF. The chain uses TRBV10-3 and TRBJ1-1, with 10 positions matching TRBD1. The germline V gene encodes CDR1 ENHRY and CDR2 SYGVKD. This CDR3 has 14 residues. Trimming cost V 3 bases and J 6 bases; bases outside gene matches: 4.

The chain uses TRBV7-3 and TRBJ1-3; no clear D. CDR3 length: 13 residues. The germline V gene has CDR1 SGHTA and CDR2 FQGTGA. V was pared by 5 bases and J by 4 bases, with 9 bases between. CDR3 DNA sequence: TGTGCCAGCAGCCCCGGATCCGGAAACACCATATATTTT. Residues: CASSPGSGNTIYF.

The chain carries TRBV27 and TRBJ1-5; 9 bases are shared with TRBD1. This CDR3 region has 17 residues. CDR1 and CDR2 (germline): MNHEY, SMNVEV (reference sequence). J was trimmed by 2 bases and V by 6 bases; bases with no gene match: 11. The CDR3 DNA is TGTGCCAGCAGCCCCATGACAGGGGGAAGTGGCAATCAGCCCCAGCATTTT. Translating gives CASSPMTGGSGNQPQHF.

The chain links TRBV9 to TRBJ2-2; D remains unclear. This CDR3 is 13 amino acids long. Germline values: CDR1 SGDLS, CDR2 YYNGEE. Trimming shortened V by 1 base and J by 6 bases, and 7 bases separated the two germline ends. DNA of the CDR3: TGTGCCAGCAGCGTACACGCGCCCGGGGAGCTGTTTTTT. Protein product: CASSVHAPGELFF.

This rearrangement joins TRBV28 to TRBJ2-7; D is unresolved. The germline V gene has CDR1 MDHEN and CDR2 SYDVKM. This CDR3 has 16 residues. V lost 4 bases and J 3 bases, leaving 19 bases between the germline ends. This CDR3 is CASSSSSRRFYYEQYF. As DNA, the CDR3 is TGTGCCAGCAGTTCCTCGTCCCGGCGGTTTTACTACGAGCAGTACTTC. Full variable domain (remainder filled in from reference TRBV28 and TRBJ2-7): DVKVTQSSRYLVKRTGEKVFLECVQDMDHENMFWYRQDPGLGLRLIYFSYDVKMKEKGDIPEGYSVSREKKERFSLILESASTNQTSMYLCASSSSSRRFYYEQYFGPGTRLTVT.

The chain joins TRBV7-3 to TRBJ2-7, with D perhaps given as TRBD1 or TRBD2 (5 bases each). The germline V gene encodes CDR1 SGHTA and CDR2 FQGTGA. Trimming removed 1 base from V and 5 bases from J, with 15 bases in between. This CDR3 has 15 amino acids. CDR3 in DNA: TGTGCCAGCAGCTTAAATGGGGGTTTTTCTAACGAGCAGTACTTC. This encodes CASSLNGGFSNEQYF.

V is TRBV19 and J is TRBJ2-3; 11 bases fit TRBD2. CDR3 length equals 16 residues. From germline, CDR1 is LNHDA and CDR2 SQIVND (reference sequence). V lost 5 bases to trimming and J lost 1 base; unmatched junction nucleotides: 5. CDR3 amino acids: CASSLLLAGGTDTQYF. The CDR3 DNA is TGTGCCAGTAGTTTATTACTAGCGGGGGGCACAGATACGCAGTATTTT. Full variable domain (outside the CDR3, taken from reference TRBV19 and TRBJ2-3): DGGITQSPKYLFRKEGQNVTLSCEQNLNHDAMYWYRQDPGQGLRLIYYSQIVNDFQKGDIAEGYSVSREKKESFPLTVTSAQKNPTAFYLCASSLLLAGGTDTQYFGPGTRLTVL.

This clone occurred a few times. The genes are TRBV28 and TRBJ2-2; 7 bases are shared with TRBD2. With 7 bases clipped from V and 6 bases from J, the junction kept 5 bases outside the gene matches. This CDR3 contains 13 residues. The V gene's germline CDR1 is MDHEN and CDR2 SYDVKM. Here the CDR3 reads CASNPGGSGELFF. In nucleotides, the CDR3 is TGTGCCAGCAACCCGGGGGGATCCGGGGAGCTGTTTTTT. The complete variable domain, with remaining parts taken from reference TRBV28 and TRBJ2-2, reads DVKVTQSSRYLVKRTGEKVFLECVQDMDHENMFWYRQDPGLGLRLIYFSYDVKMKEKGDIPEGYSVSREKKERFSLILESASTNQTSMYLCASNPGGSGELFFGEGSRLTVL.

The J gene is TRBJ1-2, the V gene TRBV7-9; D uncertain. The CDR3 is 12 residues long. CDR1 is SEHNR and CDR2 is FQNEAQ in the germline V gene (reference sequence). The V end was cut by 3 bases, the J end by 4 bases, with 6 bases between. CDR3 coding DNA: TGTGCCAGCAGCTTTAAGGCCTATGGCTACACCTTC. Amino acids: CASSFKAYGYTF.

CDR3 DNA: TGTGCCAGCAGCACCACCGCGGAAGCCTGGGTAGATACGCAGTATTTT. This translates into CASSTTAEAWVDTQYF. This chain joins TRBV9 and TRBJ2-3, with no clear D. The V and J ends lost 4 bases and 5 bases respectively, with 20 bases between them. This CDR3 is built from 16 residues. Germline CDR1 and CDR2: SGDLS and YYNGEE. The complete variable domain, with remaining parts taken from reference TRBV9 and TRBJ2-3, reads DSGVTQTPKHLITATGQRVTLRCSPRSGDLSVYWYQQSLDQGLQFLIQYYNGEERAKGNILERFSAQQFPDLHSELNLSSLELGDSALYFCASSTTAEAWVDTQYFGPGTRLTVL.

The chain combines TRBV9 with TRBJ2-5; TRBD2 matches at 9 bases. The V gene's germline CDR1 is SGDLS and CDR2 YYNGEE. The CDR3 is made up of 16 amino acids. V was clipped by 2 bases and J by 2 bases; unmatched bases: 7. CDR3 sequence: CASSVSTSGYQETQYF. The CDR3 DNA follows: TGTGCCAGCAGCGTGTCGACTAGCGGATATCAAGAGACCCAGTACTTC.